What follows are 5 T cell receptor beta chains derived from one specimen sequenced in a study of blood T cell repertoires in COVID-19. Profiling relied on immunoSEQ multiplex PCR, and the TCRdb table lists in-frame clones only, not all of them. The profile covers fewer than 140,000 clones, with approximately 80% appearing a single time and 11% to 15% taken by the ten largest. Sequences were obtained from peripheral blood. The origin of the receptors is a woman aged 55-69 years with acute or convalescent COVID-19.

This sequence joins TRBV6-4 and TRBJ1-6, with D unclear. The CDR3 consists of 13 residues. Germline V lookup: CDR1 MRHNA, CDR2 SNTAGT. With 5 bases removed from V and 7 bases from J, the gap between germline ends came to 9 bases. In nucleotides, the CDR3 is TGTGCCAGCAGTCAAAGCCGAAATTCACCCCTCCACTTT. Amino acids: CASSQSRNSPLHF.

This rearrangement joins TRBV10-3 to TRBJ2-2; TRBD2 matches 10 bases. CDR1 and CDR2 from the germline V gene are ENHRY and SYGVKD. V trimming: 4 bases; J trimming: 7 bases; junction bases outside the gene matches: 9. The CDR3 sequence is 16 residues long. The CDR3 coding sequence is TGTGCCATCAGTGGGGGGCTAGCGGGAGAAAGCGGGGAGCTGTTTTTT. It is translated as CAISGGLAGESGELFF.

V gene TRBV5-1 combines with J gene TRBJ1-5; 8 bases match TRBD1. The CDR3 has 21 amino acids. Germline trimming cut 0 bases from V and 0 bases from J; bases unmatched to any gene: 17. Germline CDR1 reads SGHRS; CDR2 reads YFSETQ. CDR3 residues: CASSLASIQDRDSYSNQPQHF. As DNA, the CDR3 is TGCGCCAGCAGCTTGGCTTCAATTCAGGACAGGGATAGTTATAGCAATCAGCCCCAGCATTTT.

V usage is TRBV18 and J usage is TRBJ1-2; TRBD1 matches 11 bases. This CDR3 comprises 15 residues. V gave up 2 bases and J gave up 8 bases; unmatched junction bases: 7. Germline lookup yields CDR1 KGHSH and CDR2 LQKENI. The CDR3 DNA follows: TGTGCCAGCTCACCATCGGGACAGGGGGTAGGAGGCTACACCTTC. It codes for CASSPSGQGVGGYTF.

V is TRBV19 and J is TRBJ2-7, with 9 positions matching TRBD1. The junction had 5 bases not matched to a gene; V was cut back by 5 bases and J by 3 bases. This CDR3 is 14 amino acids long. CDR1 is LNHDA and CDR2 is SQIVND in the germline V gene (reference sequence). The CDR3 spells CASSVGTGHYEQYF. Here the CDR3 DNA reads TGTGCCAGTAGTGTCGGGACAGGGCACTACGAGCAGTACTTC.